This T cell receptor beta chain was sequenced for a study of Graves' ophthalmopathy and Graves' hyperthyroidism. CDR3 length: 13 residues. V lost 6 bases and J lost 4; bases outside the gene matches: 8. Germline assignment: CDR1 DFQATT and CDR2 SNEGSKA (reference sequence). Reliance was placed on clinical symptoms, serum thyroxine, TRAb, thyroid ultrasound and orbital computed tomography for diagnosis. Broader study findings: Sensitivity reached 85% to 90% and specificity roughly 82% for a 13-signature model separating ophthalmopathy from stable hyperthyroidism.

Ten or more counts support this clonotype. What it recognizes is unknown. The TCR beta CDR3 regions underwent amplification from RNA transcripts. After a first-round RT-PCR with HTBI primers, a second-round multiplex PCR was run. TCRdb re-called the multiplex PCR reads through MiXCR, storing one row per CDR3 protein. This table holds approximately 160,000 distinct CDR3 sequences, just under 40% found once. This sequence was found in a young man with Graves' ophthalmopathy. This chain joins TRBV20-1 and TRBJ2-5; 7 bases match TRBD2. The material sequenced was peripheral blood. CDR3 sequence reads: CSATISGGETQYF. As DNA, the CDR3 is TGCAGTGCCACTATCTCGGGGGGAGAGACCCAGTACTTC.